Described below is a single T cell receptor (beta chain) sequence and its context. This record comes from a study of blood T cell repertoires in COVID-19. Study in general: Sources were T cells, B-cell-depleted T cells, or PBMCs; the material itself was cDNA or gDNA.

Looked up from germline, CDR1 is SGHDT and CDR2 is YYEEEE. The CDR3 has 14 residues. The V gene lost 3 bases and the J gene lost 0 bases, with 7 bases spanning the gap. Sequencing used immunoSEQ multiplex PCR; TCRdb keeps in-frame clones, though not all of them. The data contain fewer than 350,000 clones, about 89% of them seen just once; the ten biggest clones take up approximately 4.2%. Sequencing used peripheral blood. This receptor was identified in a man between 40 and 49 years old with acute or convalescent COVID-19. The genes are TRBV5-6 and TRBJ1-5, with D hard to call. CDR3 sequence reads: CASSSYYSNQPQHF. Here the CDR3 DNA reads TGTGCCAGCAGCTCCTATTATAGCAATCAGCCCCAGCATTTT.